The text below deals with one TCR beta chain. This clonotype has more than one count but fewer than ten. There is no known antigen for this receptor. Base qualities are not recorded, but no much larger clone differs from it by a single base. These data belong to a study of T-cell reconstitution after alpha-beta-depleted transplantation in children (dated by TCRdb to the mid-2010s). About the investigation overall: Using TCR repertoire profiling, the study quantitatively followed how T-cell immune reconstitution unfolded in children after TCRalphabeta/CD19-depleted allogeneic hematopoietic cell transplantation. The paper's findings and limits, for the study overall: Hyperexpanded clone frequencies declined over subsequent months; after one year, T-cell counts and TCRbeta diversity were mostly attributed to newly produced T cells. In some patients, high TCRbeta diversity at day 60 was attributed to recipient T cells and intrathymic progenitors that had survived conditioning. About two months after transplant, the apparently early recovery of alphabetaT-cell counts reportedly depended on just several hundred clones that had expanded rapidly and came from non-depleted graft cells.

The intended sense of this specimen's treatment or condition label: allogeneic hematopoietic cell transplantation with graft depleted of TCRalphabeta T cells and CD19 B cells. The transplant recipients were children given TCRalphabeta/CD19-depleted allogeneic hematopoietic cell grafts. Receptor libraries were prepared by PCR. TCRdb lists the instrument as Illumina HiSeq 2500. To normalize quantification of the TCRbeta repertoire, the TCR libraries were built with molecular barcoding that relied on unique molecular identifiers. TCRdb handled the public reads itself, with Q25 trimming in fastp and clone calling in MiXCR, and kept productive beta chains. Entries that share a CDR3 protein sequence are merged under the most common genes and DNA. This sample has roughly 310,000 distinct CDR3 sequences in its table, and roughly 25% of those were observed once. Of the sample, approximately 9.9% falls within the top ten clones.

This receptor was obtained from a male patient younger than 18 who had a stem cell transplant for acute lymphoblastic leukemia, so the T cells may come from the graft donor. The sample consisted of PBMCs, mostly from graft donor cells, taken 180 days after TCRalphabeta/CD19-depleted stem cell transplant.

CDR3 loop: CASSLGTATDTQYF. The nucleotide sequence reads TGTGCCAGCAGTTTAGGGACCGCCACAGATACGCAGTATTTT. The chain is assembled from TRBV12-3 or TRBV12-4 and TRBJ2-3, with the D gene call left open. From the cysteine through the phenylalanine, the CDR3 covers 14 amino acids. The CDR3 DNA has 42 bases and is translated from base 1. The junction carries 7 bases between V and J, which are trimmed by 1 base and 2 bases respectively.